Listed below are T cell receptor beta chains from one sample, sequenced in a study of blood T cell repertoires in COVID-19. Sequencing used immunoSEQ multiplex PCR; TCRdb keeps in-frame clones, though not all of them. The table shows about 41,000 clones, with roughly nine tenths occurring only once. Sequencing was performed on peripheral blood. These receptors all come from a man in his 60s with acute or convalescent COVID-19. Each CDR3 is given with its conserved first and last residue. A D gene is named only where the DNA matches it firmly. Where a row states a size, it is once, few, many or the class of an expanded clone; other rows omit it.

TRBV10-3,.,once,TRBJ2-7,CAISESGLGGEQYF,TGTGCCATCAGTGAGTCTGGACTTGGAGGGGAGCAGTACTTC
TRBV11-3,.,.,TRBJ2-1,CASSLDSYEQFF,TGTGCCAGCAGCTTAGATAGTTATGAGCAGTTCTTC
TRBV7-3,TRBD2,.,TRBJ2-1,CASSPQGSGGNEQFF,TGTGCCAGCAGCCCCCAGGGGAGCGGGGGAAATGAGCAGTTCTTC
TRBV5-5,TRBD1,.,TRBJ1-1,CASSHGTGGANTEAFF,TGTGCCAGCAGCCACGGGACAGGGGGAGCGAACACTGAAGCTTTCTTT
TRBV19,.,.,TRBJ1-1,CASSIGGPNTEAFF,TGTGCCAGTAGTATCGGGGGACCGAACACTGAAGCTTTCTTT
TRBV7-8,TRBD2,.,TRBJ2-7,CASSWIAGDSREQYF,TGTGCCAGCAGCTGGATAGCGGGGGACTCTCGGGAGCAGTACTTC
TRBV19,.,.,TRBJ2-7,CASSIPGSSSYEQYF,TGTGCCAGTAGTATACCAGGTTCGAGCTCCTACGAGCAGTACTTC
TRBV5-4,TRBD2,.,TRBJ2-3,CASSFLASGGTDTQYF,TGTGCCAGCAGCTTTCTGGCTAGCGGGGGCACAGATACGCAGTATTTT
TRBV5-4,.,.,TRBJ1-2,CASSLAGALNYGYTF,TGTGCCAGCAGCTTAGCGGGGGCCCTCAACTATGGCTACACCTTC
TRBV6-2/TRBV6-3,TRBD1,.,TRBJ2-4,CASSQRQGGSGIQYF,TGTGCCAGCAGCCAACGACAGGGTGGTAGTGGCATTCAGTACTTC
TRBV9,.,once,TRBJ2-1,CASSGRPGNEQFF,TGTGCCAGCAGCGGCCGGCCGGGCAATGAGCAGTTCTTC
TRBV7-2,TRBD1,.,TRBJ1-2,CASSQDRGPYGYTF,TGTGCCAGCAGCCAAGACAGGGGTCCGTATGGCTACACCTTC
TRBV3-1/TRBV3-2,.,.,TRBJ1-1,CASSQEGGYTEAFF,TGTGCCAGCAGCCAAGAGGGGGGGTACACTGAAGCTTTCTTT
TRBV7-3,TRBD2,.,TRBJ2-3,CASSLRGASGGVSTDTQYF,TGTGCCAGCAGCTTAAGAGGCGCTAGCGGGGGAGTTAGCACAGATACGCAGTATTTT
TRBV29-1,TRBD1,.,TRBJ1-2,CSVEGTGSPRTF,TGCAGCGTTGAAGGGACAGGGTCACCCCGCACCTTC
TRBV29-1,TRBD1,.,TRBJ2-5,CSVAEQGASQYF,TGCAGCGTTGCCGAGCAGGGGGCTAGCCAGTACTTC
TRBV5-1,.,.,TRBJ2-7,CASSLGATRAYEQYF,TGCGCCAGCAGCTTGGGTGCCACCAGGGCCTACGAGCAGTACTTC
TRBV21-1,.,.,TRBJ1-2,CASIYSTGDYGYTF,TGTGCCAGCATCTACTCCACAGGGGATTATGGCTACACCTTC
TRBV9,TRBD1,.,TRBJ1-4,CASSSRTGGYATNEKLFF,TGTGCCAGCAGCTCCAGGACAGGGGGATATGCAACTAATGAAAAACTGTTTTTT
TRBV19,.,.,TRBJ1-1,CASSSGVTVNTEAFF,TGTGCCAGTAGTTCAGGGGTCACCGTGAACACTGAAGCTTTCTTT
TRBV19,TRBD1,.,TRBJ1-4,CASTSGTATNEKLFF,TGTGCCAGTACCTCCGGGACAGCAACTAATGAAAAACTGTTTTTT
TRBV19,.,.,TRBJ2-7,CASSIRRQALVVEQYF,TGTGCCAGTAGTATACGCCGACAGGCCCTGGTCGTGGAGCAGTACTTC
TRBV16,.,.,TRBJ1-2,CASSLHRVRKTYGYTF,TGTGCCAGCAGCCTCCATCGGGTTAGAAAGACCTATGGCTACACCTTC
TRBV9,.,.,TRBJ1-2,CASSPEGTAGGYTF,TGTGCCAGCAGCCCAGAAGGGACGGCGGGGGGCTACACCTTC
TRBV5-1,.,few,TRBJ2-2,CASSPIATGELFF,TGCGCCAGCAGCCCGATAGCCACCGGGGAGCTGTTTTTT
TRBV9,.,.,TRBJ2-1,CASSEEDRDNEQFF,TGTGCCAGCAGCGAGGAGGACAGAGACAATGAGCAGTTCTTC
TRBV11-3,.,.,TRBJ2-3,CASSLGGTSTDTQYF,TGTGCCAGCAGCTTGGGGGGAACTAGCACAGATACGCAGTATTTT
TRBV7-8,.,.,TRBJ1-2,CASSLGLTGQWGYTF,TGTGCCAGCAGCTTAGGACTAACCGGACAGTGGGGCTACACCTTC
TRBV12-3/TRBV12-4,.,.,TRBJ2-2,CASSLGGGELFF,TGTGCCAGCAGTTTGGGAGGTGGGGAGCTGTTTTTT
TRBV27,TRBD1,.,TRBJ1-2,CASGSGTDFGYTF,TGTGCCAGCGGCTCCGGGACAGATTTTGGCTACACCTTC
TRBV6-5,.,once,TRBJ1-1,CASSYSEGITEAFF,TGTGCCAGCAGTTACTCGGAGGGAATCACTGAAGCTTTCTTT
TRBV7-8,TRBD1,few,TRBJ1-4,CASSATGNEKLFF,TGTGCCAGCAGCGCGACAGGGAATGAAAAACTGTTTTTT
TRBV30,.,.,TRBJ1-1,CAGGDVPGGRLTEAFF,TGTGCCGGCGGGGATGTTCCGGGGGGGCGGCTCACTGAAGCTTTCTTT
TRBV18,TRBD2,.,TRBJ2-1,CASSSTSGDNEQFF,TGTGCCAGCTCATCTACTAGCGGTGACAATGAGCAGTTCTTC
TRBV5-4,.,.,TRBJ2-1,CASSGTGNVRNEQFF,TGTGCCAGCAGCGGAACAGGGAATGTCAGGAATGAGCAGTTCTTC
TRBV5-6,.,once,TRBJ2-6,CASSLYRSSNSGANVLTF,TGTGCCAGCAGTCTATATCGGTCTTCGAACTCTGGGGCCAACGTCCTGACTTTC
TRBV12-3/TRBV12-4,.,.,TRBJ1-2,CASSSGLYGYTF,TGTGCCAGCAGCTCGGGACTCTATGGCTACACCTTC
TRBV30,.,.,TRBJ1-6,CAWSVPEGWSYNSPLHF,TGTGCCTGGAGTGTACCGGAGGGGTGGTCCTATAATTCACCCCTCCACTTT
TRBV6-1,.,.,TRBJ1-4,CASSEAGGGEGEKLFF,TGTGCCAGCAGTGAAGCGGGAGGGGGAGAAGGAGAAAAACTGTTTTTT
TRBV7-8,TRBD1,.,TRBJ1-5,CASSMYLDREAQHF,TGTGCCAGCAGCATGTACTTGGACAGGGAGGCCCAGCATTTT
TRBV5-8,.,once,TRBJ1-5,CASSLGQVSNQPQHF,TGTGCCAGCAGCTTGGGGCAAGTTAGCAATCAGCCCCAGCATTTT
TRBV4-3,TRBD1,.,TRBJ2-4,CASSQDPQGVNIQYF,TGCGCCAGCAGCCAAGATCCCCAGGGGGTAAACATTCAGTACTTC
TRBV7-2,TRBD1,once,TRBJ1-2,CASSLATGNYGYTF,TGTGCCAGCAGCTTAGCGACAGGGAACTATGGCTACACCTTC
TRBV7-3,TRBD2,.,TRBJ2-5,CASSLTGTSSETQYF,TGTGCCAGCAGCTTAACTGGGACTAGCTCGGAGACCCAGTACTTC
TRBV19,TRBD1,.,TRBJ1-5,CASSRGHNQPQHF,TGTGCCAGTTCTAGGGGGCACAATCAGCCCCAGCATTTT
TRBV12-3/TRBV12-4,.,.,TRBJ1-5,CASSSPGEPQHF,TGTGCCAGCAGTTCCCCAGGGGAGCCCCAGCATTTT
TRBV15,TRBD2,.,TRBJ2-1,CATSRERAGETIYNEQFF,TGTGCCACCAGCAGAGAACGAGCGGGGGAGACCATTTACAATGAGCAGTTCTTC
TRBV7-8,TRBD2,once,TRBJ2-3,CASSLGTSADTQYF,TGTGCCAGCAGTCTAGGGACTAGCGCCGATACGCAGTATTTT
TRBV6-5,TRBD1,.,TRBJ1-5,CASRRGQGRDQPQHF,TGTGCCAGCAGAAGAGGACAGGGAAGAGATCAGCCCCAGCATTTT
TRBV19,.,.,TRBJ1-1,CASSINVGWAGVGAFF,TGTGCCAGTAGTATTAATGTTGGCTGGGCGGGCGTGGGAGCTTTCTTT